This record covers a single T cell receptor beta chain. The entry originates in a study of blood T cell repertoires in COVID-19. Turning to the study itself: Sites across the United States, Italy and Spain contributed samples from acute and convalescent COVID-19.

As processed by the authors: From reference gene primer amplification, estimates of nucleated cell counts were derived. TCRdb's table, derived via immunoSEQ multiplex PCR, lists solely in-frame clones and lacks some. V, J and clone size were drawn from that table, and D and trimming were deduced from the DNA. The table lists under 300,000 clones, 88% of them singletons. Participants came from roughly 25 US areas, aged roughly 18 to 100 years. The origin of this receptor is a woman aged 30 to 39 who had recovered from COVID-19. Sequencing was done on a sample of PBMCs or T cells enriched from blood (not recorded which).

The CDR3 DNA reads as TGTGCCAGCAGGACGACAGGGGCACAGCCCCAGCATTTT. It yields the protein CASRTTGAQPQHF. The rearrangement links TRBV12-3 or TRBV12-4 to TRBJ1-5; 8 nucleotides line up with TRBD1. The length of the CDR3 is 13 residues. The J segment lost 7 bases and the V segment lost 6 bases, leaving 5 bases of the junction unmatched.